These T cell receptor beta chains were read from a single sample in a study of T cell repertoires in cytomegalovirus infection. Each CDR3 protein is one row after TCRdb ran MiXCR on the reads. The table records approximately 240,000 distinct CDR3 sequences, roughly an eighth of them present only once. Sequenced input: PBMCs. The source is a human donor in good health (CMV status not recorded). Some clones in this sample may be carry-over from other donors' samples. Both conserved end residues are part of each CDR3. Each record gives: J gene, D gene, clone size, V gene, CDR3 protein, CDR3 DNA. A D gene is named only where the DNA matches it firmly. Clone size is given for some rows only: seen once, a few or many times, or a class if the clone is expanded.

j_call: TRBJ2-3; d_call: -; clone_size: many; v_call: TRBV6-5; cdr3_aa: CASSHAAGQYF; cdr3_nt: TGTGCCAGCAGTCACGCGGCCGGGCAGTATTTT
j_call: TRBJ2-1; d_call: TRBD2; clone_size: few; v_call: TRBV11-3; cdr3_aa: CASSLQSSGFNEQFF; cdr3_nt: TGTGCCAGCAGCTTACAGTCTAGCGGGTTTAATGAGCAGTTCTTC
j_call: TRBJ1-1; d_call: TRBD1; clone_size: many; v_call: TRBV20-1; cdr3_aa: CSATLPRTGSEAFF; cdr3_nt: TGCAGTGCTACACTTCCCCGGACAGGGTCGGAAGCTTTCTTT
j_call: TRBJ1-5; d_call: -; clone_size: few; v_call: TRBV6-2/TRBV6-3; cdr3_aa: CASSYPPQAGSNQPQHF; cdr3_nt: TGTGCCAGCAGTTACCCCCCCCAAGCAGGGTCGAATCAGCCCCAGCATTTT
j_call: TRBJ1-1; d_call: -; clone_size: -; v_call: TRBV7-3; cdr3_aa: CASSAEAVNTEAFF; cdr3_nt: TGTGCCAGCAGTGCTGAGGCCGTGAACACTGAAGCTTTCTTT
j_call: TRBJ2-2; d_call: TRBD1; clone_size: many; v_call: TRBV7-3; cdr3_aa: CASSPRQGSGELFF; cdr3_nt: TGTGCCAGCAGCCCGCGACAGGGGTCAGGGGAGCTGTTTTTT
j_call: TRBJ1-4; d_call: -; clone_size: many; v_call: TRBV19; cdr3_aa: CASSPEDVNGKLFF; cdr3_nt: TGTGCCAGTAGTCCCGAGGACGTGAACGGAAAACTGTTTTTT
j_call: TRBJ2-2; d_call: TRBD1; clone_size: -; v_call: TRBV28; cdr3_aa: CASSLSGQGTGELFF; cdr3_nt: TGTGCCAGCAGTTTATCAGGACAGGGGACCGGGGAGCTGTTTTTT
j_call: TRBJ1-2; d_call: -; clone_size: few; v_call: TRBV10-3; cdr3_aa: CAISGRGADYTF; cdr3_nt: TGTGCCATCAGTGGTCGGGGGGCTGACTACACCTTC
j_call: TRBJ2-7; d_call: -; clone_size: -; v_call: TRBV14; cdr3_aa: CASSQGGTSGEQYF; cdr3_nt: TGTGCCAGCAGCCAAGGGGGCACCTCCGGGGAGCAGTACTTC
j_call: TRBJ2-3; d_call: -; clone_size: many; v_call: TRBV7-9; cdr3_aa: CASSLRTPLFTDTQYF; cdr3_nt: TGTGCCAGCAGTCTTCGGACTCCCCTATTCACAGATACGCAGTATTTT
j_call: TRBJ2-1; d_call: TRBD1; clone_size: many; v_call: TRBV7-9; cdr3_aa: CASSLAGAPSRGTYNEQFF; cdr3_nt: TGTGCCAGCAGCTTAGCGGGAGCACCAAGCAGGGGGACCTACAATGAGCAGTTCTTC
j_call: TRBJ2-3; d_call: TRBD1; clone_size: few; v_call: TRBV19; cdr3_aa: CATSDRGPDTQYF; cdr3_nt: TGTGCCACATCAGACAGGGGGCCAGATACGCAGTATTTT
j_call: TRBJ2-3; d_call: -; clone_size: many; v_call: TRBV7-2; cdr3_aa: CASSSSLGTDTQYF; cdr3_nt: TGTGCCAGCAGCTCCAGTTTGGGCACAGATACGCAGTATTTT
j_call: TRBJ1-1; d_call: TRBD1; clone_size: many; v_call: TRBV9; cdr3_aa: CASSVGTGGNTEAFF; cdr3_nt: TGTGCCAGCAGCGTAGGCACAGGGGGTAACACTGAAGCTTTCTTT
j_call: TRBJ2-1; d_call: TRBD2; clone_size: -; v_call: TRBV7-2; cdr3_aa: CASSSALIAGGTYNEQFF; cdr3_nt: TGTGCCAGCAGCTCAGCCCTGATAGCGGGAGGAACCTACAATGAGCAGTTCTTC
j_call: TRBJ1-1; d_call: -; clone_size: many; v_call: TRBV12-3/TRBV12-4; cdr3_aa: CASTPTGFTEAFF; cdr3_nt: TGTGCCAGCACCCCGACAGGTTTCACTGAAGCTTTCTTT
j_call: TRBJ1-5; d_call: -; clone_size: many; v_call: TRBV28; cdr3_aa: CASSPRDGYSNQPQHF; cdr3_nt: TGTGCCAGCAGTCCCCGTGATGGCTATAGCAATCAGCCCCAGCATTTT
j_call: TRBJ2-3; d_call: TRBD2; clone_size: -; v_call: TRBV6-6; cdr3_aa: CASSGFSGTGTDTQYF; cdr3_nt: TGTGCCAGCAGTGGCTTTAGCGGGACTGGCACAGATACGCAGTATTTT
j_call: TRBJ2-5; d_call: -; clone_size: -; v_call: TRBV29-1; cdr3_aa: CSVDPGQETQYF; cdr3_nt: TGCAGCGTTGACCCAGGGCAGGAGACCCAGTACTTC
j_call: TRBJ1-1; d_call: -; clone_size: -; v_call: TRBV18; cdr3_aa: CASSPFNPSMNTEAFF; cdr3_nt: TGTGCCAGCTCACCATTTAATCCGAGTATGAACACTGAAGCTTTCTTT
j_call: TRBJ1-1; d_call: TRBD1; clone_size: many; v_call: TRBV7-2; cdr3_aa: CASSQTGTGENTEAFF; cdr3_nt: TGTGCCAGCAGCCAGACCGGGACAGGGGAGAACACTGAAGCTTTCTTT
j_call: TRBJ2-7; d_call: TRBD1; clone_size: few; v_call: TRBV5-1; cdr3_aa: CASSFRGTAYEQYF; cdr3_nt: TGCGCCAGCTCATTCAGAGGGACAGCCTACGAGCAGTACTTC
j_call: TRBJ1-2; d_call: TRBD1; clone_size: many; v_call: TRBV7-8; cdr3_aa: CASSPNRGFYGYTF; cdr3_nt: TGTGCCAGCAGCCCAAACAGGGGATTCTATGGCTACACCTTC
j_call: TRBJ2-7; d_call: -; clone_size: -; v_call: TRBV18; cdr3_aa: CASSSYRDEQYF; cdr3_nt: TGTGCCAGCTCGTCTTACAGGGACGAGCAGTACTTC
j_call: TRBJ1-1; d_call: -; clone_size: many; v_call: TRBV29-1; cdr3_aa: CSVNPAGESEAFF; cdr3_nt: TGCAGCGTCAACCCGGCAGGGGAATCTGAAGCTTTCTTT
j_call: TRBJ1-5; d_call: -; clone_size: -; v_call: TRBV30; cdr3_aa: CAWGTGSPIWTQHF; cdr3_nt: TGTGCCTGGGGAACAGGGTCCCCAATCTGGACCCAGCATTTT
j_call: TRBJ1-5; d_call: TRBD1; clone_size: few; v_call: TRBV6-6; cdr3_aa: CASSYRGQRDQPQHF; cdr3_nt: TGTGCCAGCAGTTACCGGGGACAGCGTGATCAGCCCCAGCATTTT
j_call: TRBJ2-4; d_call: -; clone_size: -; v_call: TRBV25-1; cdr3_aa: CASRPSPIEGAKNIQYF; cdr3_nt: TGTGCCAGCAGACCGTCCCCCATAGAGGGTGCCAAAAACATTCAGTACTTC
j_call: TRBJ2-1; d_call: TRBD1; clone_size: many; v_call: TRBV7-2; cdr3_aa: CASSLRTGVLTSHNEQFF; cdr3_nt: TGTGCCAGCAGCCTGCGGACAGGGGTTTTGACTTCCCACAATGAGCAGTTCTTC
j_call: TRBJ1-1; d_call: -; clone_size: many; v_call: TRBV7-2; cdr3_aa: CASSLDSQVTAFF; cdr3_nt: TGTGCCAGCAGCTTAGATAGTCAGGTTACGGCTTTCTTT
j_call: TRBJ2-3; d_call: -; clone_size: -; v_call: TRBV20-1; cdr3_aa: CSANRDTRADTQYF; cdr3_nt: TGCAGTGCTAACCGGGACACCCGAGCCGATACGCAGTATTTT
j_call: TRBJ1-2; d_call: TRBD1; clone_size: many; v_call: TRBV7-2; cdr3_aa: CASSTGQGRIYGYTF; cdr3_nt: TGTGCCAGCAGCACGGGACAGGGAAGAATCTATGGCTACACCTTC